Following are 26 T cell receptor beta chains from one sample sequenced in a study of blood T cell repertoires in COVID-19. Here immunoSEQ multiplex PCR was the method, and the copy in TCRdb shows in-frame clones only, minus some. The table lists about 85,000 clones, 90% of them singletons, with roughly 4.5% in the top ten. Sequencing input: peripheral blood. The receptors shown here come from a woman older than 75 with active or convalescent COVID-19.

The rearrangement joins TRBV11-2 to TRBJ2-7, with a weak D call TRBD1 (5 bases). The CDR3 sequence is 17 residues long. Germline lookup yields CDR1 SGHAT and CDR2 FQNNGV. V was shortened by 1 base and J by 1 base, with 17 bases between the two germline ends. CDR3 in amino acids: CASSLGFQGRHSYEQYF. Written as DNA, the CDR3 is TGTGCCAGCAGCTTAGGTTTCCAGGGCCGCCATTCCTACGAGCAGTACTTC.

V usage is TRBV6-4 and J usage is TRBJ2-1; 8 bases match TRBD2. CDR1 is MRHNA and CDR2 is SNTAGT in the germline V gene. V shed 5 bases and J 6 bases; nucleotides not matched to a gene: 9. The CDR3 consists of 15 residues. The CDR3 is CASSPGLAGPNEQFF. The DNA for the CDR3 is TGTGCCAGCAGTCCGGGGTTAGCGGGACCCAATGAGCAGTTCTTC.

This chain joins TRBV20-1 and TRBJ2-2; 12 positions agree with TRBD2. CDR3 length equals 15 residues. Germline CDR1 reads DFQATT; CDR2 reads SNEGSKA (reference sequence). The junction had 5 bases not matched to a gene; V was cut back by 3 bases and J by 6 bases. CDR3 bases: TGCAGTGCTAGTGTCAGGACTAGCGGGGCCGGGGAGCTGTTTTTT. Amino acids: CSASVRTSGAGELFF.

The CDR3 protein is CASSPDRGRGGELFF. The DNA of the CDR3 is TGTGCCAGCAGCCCAGACAGGGGGCGAGGCGGGGAGCTGTTTTTT. The J gene is TRBJ2-2, the V gene TRBV27; 10 bases line up with TRBD1. CDR1 and CDR2 from the germline V gene are MNHEY and SMNVEV (reference sequence). The V gene end was trimmed by 6 bases and the J gene end by 7 bases; junction bases not matched to a gene: 8. The CDR3 is 15 amino acids.

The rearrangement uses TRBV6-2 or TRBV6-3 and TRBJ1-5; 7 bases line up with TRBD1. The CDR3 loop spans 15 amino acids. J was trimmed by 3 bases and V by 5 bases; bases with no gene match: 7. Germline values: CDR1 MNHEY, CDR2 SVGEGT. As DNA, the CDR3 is TGTGCCAGCAGTGACGAAAGGGGGCCCAATCAGCCCCAGCATTTT. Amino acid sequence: CASSDERGPNQPQHF.

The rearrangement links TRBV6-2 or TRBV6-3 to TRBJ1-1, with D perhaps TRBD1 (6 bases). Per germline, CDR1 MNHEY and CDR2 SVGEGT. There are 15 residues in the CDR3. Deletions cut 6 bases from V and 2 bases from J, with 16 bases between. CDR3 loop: CASSERGGANTEAFF. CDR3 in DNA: TGTGCCAGCAGCGAGCGGGGGGGGGCCAACACTGAAGCTTTCTTT.

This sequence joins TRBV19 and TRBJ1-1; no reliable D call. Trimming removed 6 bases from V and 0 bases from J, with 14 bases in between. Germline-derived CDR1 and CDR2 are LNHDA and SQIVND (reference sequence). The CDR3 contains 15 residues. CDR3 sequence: CASRKTASLNTEAFF. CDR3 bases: TGTGCCAGTAGAAAAACCGCGAGTCTGAACACTGAAGCTTTCTTT.

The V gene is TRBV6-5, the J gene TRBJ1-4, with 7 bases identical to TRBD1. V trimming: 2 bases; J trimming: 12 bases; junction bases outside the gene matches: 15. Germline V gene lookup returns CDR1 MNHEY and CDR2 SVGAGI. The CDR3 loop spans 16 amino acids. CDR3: CASSYAPGGWMSQLFF. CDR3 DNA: TGTGCCAGCAGTTACGCCCCAGGGGGTTGGATGTCGCAACTGTTTTTT.

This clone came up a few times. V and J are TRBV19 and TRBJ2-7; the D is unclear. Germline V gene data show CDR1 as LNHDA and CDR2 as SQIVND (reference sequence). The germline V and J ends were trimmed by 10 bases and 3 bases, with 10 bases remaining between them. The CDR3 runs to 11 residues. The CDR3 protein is CATDILYEQYF. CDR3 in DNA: TGTGCCACCGACATTCTCTACGAGCAGTACTTC. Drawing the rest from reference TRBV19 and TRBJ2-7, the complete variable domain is DGGITQSPKYLFRKEGQNVTLSCEQNLNHDAMYWYRQDPGQGLRLIYYSQIVNDFQKGDIAEGYSVSREKKESFPLTVTSAQKNPTAFYLCATDILYEQYFGPGTRLTVT.

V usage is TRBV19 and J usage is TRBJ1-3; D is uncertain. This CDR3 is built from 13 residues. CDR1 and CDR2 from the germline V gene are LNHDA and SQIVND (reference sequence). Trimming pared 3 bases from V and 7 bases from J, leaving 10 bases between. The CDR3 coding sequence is TGTGCCAGTAGTATTGGTCAAAGCAACACCATATATTTT. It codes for CASSIGQSNTIYF.

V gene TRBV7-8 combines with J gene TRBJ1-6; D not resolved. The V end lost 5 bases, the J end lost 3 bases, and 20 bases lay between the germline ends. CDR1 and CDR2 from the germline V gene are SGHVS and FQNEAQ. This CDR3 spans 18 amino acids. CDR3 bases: TGTGCCAGCAGCAAAAGGCCAATTCAGTCGGGCTATAATTCACCCCTCCACTTT. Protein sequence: CASSKRPIQSGYNSPLHF. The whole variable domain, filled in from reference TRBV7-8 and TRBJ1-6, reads GAGVSQSPRYKVAKRGQDVALRCDPISGHVSLFWYQQALGQGPEFLTYFQNEAQLDKSGLPSDRFFAERPEGSVSTLKIQRTQQEDSAVYLCASSKRPIQSGYNSPLHFGNGTRLTVT.

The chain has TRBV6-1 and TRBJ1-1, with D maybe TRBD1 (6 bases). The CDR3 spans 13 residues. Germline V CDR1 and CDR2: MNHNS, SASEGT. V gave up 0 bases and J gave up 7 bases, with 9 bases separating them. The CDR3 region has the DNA TGTGCCAGCAGTGAAGCGCCAGGGGATGAAGCTTTCTTT. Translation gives CASSEAPGDEAFF.

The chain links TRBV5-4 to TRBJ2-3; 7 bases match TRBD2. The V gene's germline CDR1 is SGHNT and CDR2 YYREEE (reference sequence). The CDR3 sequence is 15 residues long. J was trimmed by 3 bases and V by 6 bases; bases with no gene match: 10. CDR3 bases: TGTGCCAGCACCCCGGGTAATAGCGGGACAGATACGCAGTATTTT. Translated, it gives CASTPGNSGTDTQYF. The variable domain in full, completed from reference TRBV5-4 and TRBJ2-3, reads ETGVTQSPTHLIKTRGQQVTLRCSSQSGHNTVSWYQQALGQGPQFIFQYYREEENGRGNFPPRFSGLQFPNYSSELNVNALELDDSALYLCASTPGNSGTDTQYFGPGTRLTVL.

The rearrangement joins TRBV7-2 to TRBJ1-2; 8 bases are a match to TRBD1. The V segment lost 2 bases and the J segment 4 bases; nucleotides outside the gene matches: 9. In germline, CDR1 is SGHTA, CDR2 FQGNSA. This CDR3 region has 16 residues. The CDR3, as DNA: TGTGCCAGCAGCTTATCCCCGACAGGGGCACCCTATGGCTACACCTTC. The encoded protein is CASSLSPTGAPYGYTF.

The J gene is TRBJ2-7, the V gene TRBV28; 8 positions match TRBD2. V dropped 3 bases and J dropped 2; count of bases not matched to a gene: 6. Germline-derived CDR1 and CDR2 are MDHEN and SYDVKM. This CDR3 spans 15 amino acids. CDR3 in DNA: TGTGCCAGCAGTTTGGCGGGAGGTCCCACCTACGAGCAGTACTTC. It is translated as CASSLAGGPTYEQYF.

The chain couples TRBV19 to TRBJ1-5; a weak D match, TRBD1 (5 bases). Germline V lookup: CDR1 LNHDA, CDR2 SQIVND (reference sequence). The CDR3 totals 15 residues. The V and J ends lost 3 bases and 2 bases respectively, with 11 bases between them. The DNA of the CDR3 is TGTGCCAGTAGTATTAATCCCAGGGGCAATCAGCCCCAGCATTTT. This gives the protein CASSINPRGNQPQHF. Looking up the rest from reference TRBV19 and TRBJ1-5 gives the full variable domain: DGGITQSPKYLFRKEGQNVTLSCEQNLNHDAMYWYRQDPGQGLRLIYYSQIVNDFQKGDIAEGYSVSREKKESFPLTVTSAQKNPTAFYLCASSINPRGNQPQHFGDGTRLSIL.

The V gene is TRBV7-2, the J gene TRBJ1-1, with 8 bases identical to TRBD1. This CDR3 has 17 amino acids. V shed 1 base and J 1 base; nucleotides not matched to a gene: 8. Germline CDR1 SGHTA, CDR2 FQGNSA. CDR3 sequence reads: CASSLEMLQGGNTEAFF. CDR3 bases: TGTGCCAGCAGCTTAGAGATGTTACAGGGGGGGAACACTGAAGCTTTCTTT.

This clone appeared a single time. The chain's CDR3 is CASSYEQGALNTEAFF. CDR3 DNA sequence: TGTGCCAGCAGCTATGAACAGGGAGCCTTGAACACTGAAGCTTTCTTT. V and J are TRBV6-6 and TRBJ1-1; possible D gene TRBD1, 6 bases. Trimming cost V 6 bases and J 0 bases, with 17 bases left between them. The CDR3 consists of 16 residues. Germline loops: CDR1 MNHNY, CDR2 SVGAGI (reference sequence).

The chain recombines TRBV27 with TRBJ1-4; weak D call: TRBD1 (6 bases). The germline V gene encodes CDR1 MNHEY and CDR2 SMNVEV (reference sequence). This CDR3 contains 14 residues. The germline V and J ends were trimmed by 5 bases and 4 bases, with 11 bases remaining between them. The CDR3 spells CASSKQGFNEKLFF. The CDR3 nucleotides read TGTGCCAGCAGTAAACAGGGTTTTAATGAAAAACTGTTTTTT.

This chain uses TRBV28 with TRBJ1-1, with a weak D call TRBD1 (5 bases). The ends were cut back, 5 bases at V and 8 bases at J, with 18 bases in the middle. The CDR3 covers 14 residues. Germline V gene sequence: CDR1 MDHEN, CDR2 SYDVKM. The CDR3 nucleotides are TGTGCCAGCAGTCAACCACAGGAACTGGCGGAAGCTTTCTTT. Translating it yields CASSQPQELAEAFF.

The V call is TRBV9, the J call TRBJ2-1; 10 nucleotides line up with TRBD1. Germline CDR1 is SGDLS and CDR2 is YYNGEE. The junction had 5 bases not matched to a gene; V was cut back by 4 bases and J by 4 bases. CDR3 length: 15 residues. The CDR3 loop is CASSLRQGAYNEQFF. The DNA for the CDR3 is TGTGCCAGCAGCTTACGACAGGGGGCGTACAATGAGCAGTTCTTC.

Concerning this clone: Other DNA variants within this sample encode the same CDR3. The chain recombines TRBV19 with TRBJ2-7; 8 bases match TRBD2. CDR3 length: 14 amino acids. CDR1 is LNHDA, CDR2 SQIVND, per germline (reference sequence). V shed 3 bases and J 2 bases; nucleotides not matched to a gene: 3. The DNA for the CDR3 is TGTGCCAGTAGTATCGGCGGGGGGACCTACGAGCAGTACTTC. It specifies CASSIGGGTYEQYF.

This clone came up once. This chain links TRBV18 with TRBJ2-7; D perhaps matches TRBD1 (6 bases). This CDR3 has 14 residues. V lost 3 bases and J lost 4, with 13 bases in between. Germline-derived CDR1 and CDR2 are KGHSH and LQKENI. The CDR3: CASSPQGTPYEQYF. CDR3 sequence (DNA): TGTGCCAGCTCACCGCAAGGGACACCATACGAGCAGTACTTC.

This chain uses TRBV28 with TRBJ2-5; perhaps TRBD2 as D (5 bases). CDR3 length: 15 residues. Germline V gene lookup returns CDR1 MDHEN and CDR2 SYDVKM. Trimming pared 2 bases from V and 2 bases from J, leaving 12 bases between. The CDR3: CASSLSGAGQETQYF. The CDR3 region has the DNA TGTGCCAGCAGTTTAAGTGGTGCGGGTCAAGAGACCCAGTACTTC.

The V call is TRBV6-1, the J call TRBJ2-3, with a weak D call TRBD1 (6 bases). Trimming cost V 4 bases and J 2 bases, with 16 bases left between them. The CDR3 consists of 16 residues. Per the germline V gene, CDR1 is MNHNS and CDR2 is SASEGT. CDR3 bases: TGTGCCAGCAGTGCCAGGACAGTAGGGAACACAGATACGCAGTATTTT. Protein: CASSARTVGNTDTQYF.

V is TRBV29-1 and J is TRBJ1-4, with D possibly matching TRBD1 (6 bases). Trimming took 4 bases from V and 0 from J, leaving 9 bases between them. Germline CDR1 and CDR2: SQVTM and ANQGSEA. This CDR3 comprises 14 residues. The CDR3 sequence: CSVADRTTNEKLFF. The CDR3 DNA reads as TGCAGCGTTGCGGACAGAACAACTAATGAAAAACTGTTTTTT.